This T cell receptor (beta chain) emerged from a study of T cell changes during pregnancy in multiple sclerosis. Measured with immunoSEQ multiplex PCR; TCRdb has only the in-frame clones, and not every one. The data contain some 74,000 clones, almost 95% of them singletons. On this clone: Germline is not matched at one junction end, which may reflect a read error.

Germline V lookup: CDR1 SNHLY, CDR2 FYNNEI. This CDR3 region has 13 residues. The sequencing here drew on peripheral blood, taken before pregnancy. The chain carries TRBV2 and TRBJ2-1, with TRBD1 matching over 7 bases. The TCR originated in a female donor with multiple sclerosis, enrolled in a pregnancy study. CDR3 DNA: TGCTCGGTAGGGGACAGAAACTACAATGAGCAGTTCTTC. Translated: CSVGDRNYNEQFF.